The clone carrying this T cell receptor (beta chain) has a handful of counts. This entry belongs to a study of T-cell memory formation after mild COVID-19. 5'RACE, which relied on constant-segment primers, yielded TCR alpha and TCR beta cDNA libraries carrying sample barcodes and UMIs. TCRdb fed the 5' RACE reads into MiXCR, producing one record per CDR3 protein. In the table there are roughly 610,000 distinct CDR3 sequences, 15% to 20% of which are singletons. Germline values: CDR1 SGHRS, CDR2 YFSETQ. V lost 0 bases and J 0 bases, leaving 11 bases between the germline ends. The CDR3 extends over 16 amino acids.

This sequence originates from an adult woman who had mild COVID-19 (a few samples of this study predate the infection). Cell type and time point are not known. The sample consisted of PBMCs or a T cell subset sorted from them (not recorded which). The chain joins TRBV5-1 to TRBJ2-3, with D hard to call. The CDR3 bases are TGCGCCAGCAGCTTGGGACGCCCGTTCAGCACAGATACGCAGTATTTT. It encodes CASSLGRPFSTDTQYF.